This T cell receptor beta chain originates from a study of T-cell memory formation after mild COVID-19. The wider study: The two donors had largely donor-specific TCR clusters.

Findings and limits, study-wide: The finding that pre-infection memory included some responding clones suggested that cross-reactive memory joined. Clones contracting across day 15 to 85 had a balanced CD4/CD8 profile; later expanding clones leaned CD4+.

This clonotype was seen many times. Its antigen is undetermined. The CDR3 runs to 15 residues. V was clipped by 1 base and J by 3 bases, with 10 bases between them. 5'RACE primed from the constant segment yielded TCR alpha and TCR beta cDNA libraries bearing sample barcodes and UMIs. TCRdb used MiXCR to reprocess the 5' RACE reads, holding one entry per CDR3 protein. Of roughly 500,000 distinct CDR3 sequences in the sample, roughly 20% were seen once. The TCR originated in an adult woman who had mild COVID-19 (a few samples of this study predate the infection). Cell type and time point are not known. Sequencing was carried out using PBMCs or a T cell subset sorted from them (not recorded which). The chain recombines TRBV12-3 or TRBV12-4 with TRBJ2-1, with a weak D call TRBD1 (6 bases). CDR3: CASSLGGRGYNEQFF. The CDR3 nucleotides read TGTGCCAGCAGTTTAGGCGGCAGGGGCTACAATGAGCAGTTCTTC.